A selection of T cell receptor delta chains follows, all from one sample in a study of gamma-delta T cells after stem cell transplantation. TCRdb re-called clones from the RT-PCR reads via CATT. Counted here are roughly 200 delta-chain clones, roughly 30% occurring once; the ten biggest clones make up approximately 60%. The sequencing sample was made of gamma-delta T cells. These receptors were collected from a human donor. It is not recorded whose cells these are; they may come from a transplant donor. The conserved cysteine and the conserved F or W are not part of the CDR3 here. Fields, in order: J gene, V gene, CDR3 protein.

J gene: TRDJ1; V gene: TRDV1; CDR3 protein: ALGEGWEDLRRTLGEVVTDKLI
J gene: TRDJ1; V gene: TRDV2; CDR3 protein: ACDALLGDYTDKLI
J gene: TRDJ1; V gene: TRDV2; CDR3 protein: ACDVISSYPGDVDDTDKLI
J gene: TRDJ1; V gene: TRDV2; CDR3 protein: ACDSLLGDTLPDKLI
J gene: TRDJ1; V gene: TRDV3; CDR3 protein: ASTSYAQYYTTYTDKLI
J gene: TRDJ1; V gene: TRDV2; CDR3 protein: ACDTILLGDLTDKLI
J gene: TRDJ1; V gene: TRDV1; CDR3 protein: ALGEPAFLRPLTGWTDKLI
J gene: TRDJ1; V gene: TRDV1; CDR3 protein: ALGERHLPQLRWGIRLYTDKLI
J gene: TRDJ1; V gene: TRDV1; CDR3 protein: ALGEGPWWGTDTDKLI
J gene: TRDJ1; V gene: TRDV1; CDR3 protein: ALGELTPTFLRSYWGIPRPYTDKLI
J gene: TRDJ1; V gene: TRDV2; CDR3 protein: ACDTVRCGDHTDKLI
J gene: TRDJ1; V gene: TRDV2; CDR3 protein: ACDPLLTGPNGDKLI
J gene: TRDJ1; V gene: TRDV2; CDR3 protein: ACETMFTGGYATYTDKLI
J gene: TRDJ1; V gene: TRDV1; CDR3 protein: ALGSFSRGGIRRHDKLI
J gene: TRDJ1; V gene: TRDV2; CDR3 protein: ACDSIVTRWADKLI
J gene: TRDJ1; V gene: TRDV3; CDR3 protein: AFCVAGRTDKLI
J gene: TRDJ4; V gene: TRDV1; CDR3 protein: ALGERYFRGILVGRKSRPLI
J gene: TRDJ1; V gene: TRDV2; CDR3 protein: ACDTVGGGYTDKLI
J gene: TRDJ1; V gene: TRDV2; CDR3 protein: ACDTVPTPRDDETDKLI
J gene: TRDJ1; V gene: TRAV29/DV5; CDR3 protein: SVLLCRSGGYTDKLI